This is a list of T cell receptor beta chains from one sample in a study of T-cell reconstitution after alpha-beta-depleted transplantation in children. MiXCR, run by TCRdb on the PCR reads, gives a single entry per CDR3 protein. The sample holds 44,000 or so distinct CDR3 sequences, about 9% seen once. Material: PBMCs, mostly from graft donor cells, obtained 60 days after TCRalphabeta/CD19-depleted stem cell transplant. These receptors were collected from a male patient between 2 and 10 years old who had a stem cell transplant for chronic granulomatous disease, so the T cells may come from the graft donor. Both conserved end residues are part of each CDR3. The D gene is left open where the match is weak. Expanded clones are given a class, and other clones once, few, many or no size at all.

j_call: TRBJ2-1; d_call: TRBD2; clone_size: many; v_call: TRBV7-2; cdr3_aa: CASSKPGTSIDEQFF; cdr3_nt: TGTGCCAGCAGCAAACCCGGGACTAGTATTGATGAGCAGTTCTTC
j_call: TRBJ1-5; d_call: -; clone_size: -; v_call: TRBV2; cdr3_aa: CASSEHSRNQPQHF; cdr3_nt: TGTGCCAGCAGTGAACACAGTCGGAATCAGCCCCAGCATTTT
j_call: TRBJ1-1; d_call: -; clone_size: -; v_call: TRBV2; cdr3_aa: CASGVGMNTEAFF; cdr3_nt: TGTGCCTCAGGGGTAGGCATGAACACTGAAGCTTTCTTT
j_call: TRBJ2-2; d_call: -; clone_size: many; v_call: TRBV30; cdr3_aa: CAWRRLRNAGELFF; cdr3_nt: TGTGCCTGGAGGAGGCTACGCAACGCAGGGGAGCTGTTTTTT
j_call: TRBJ1-3; d_call: -; clone_size: -; v_call: TRBV19; cdr3_aa: CASIRTASSGNTIYF; cdr3_nt: TGTGCCAGTATCCGGACCGCGAGCTCTGGAAACACCATATATTTT
j_call: TRBJ2-2; d_call: -; clone_size: -; v_call: TRBV11-2; cdr3_aa: CASSPRRLNTGELFF; cdr3_nt: TGTGCCAGCAGCCCCCGGAGACTGAACACCGGGGAGCTGTTTTTT
j_call: TRBJ1-6; d_call: TRBD1; clone_size: -; v_call: TRBV6-1; cdr3_aa: CASSQPRTGGVSPLHF; cdr3_nt: TGTGCCAGCAGTCAACCGAGGACAGGGGGGGTTTCACCCCTCCACTTT
j_call: TRBJ1-6; d_call: -; clone_size: many; v_call: TRBV20-1; cdr3_aa: CSAREGSYNSPLHF; cdr3_nt: TGCAGTGCTAGGGAAGGTTCCTATAATTCACCCCTCCACTTT
j_call: TRBJ2-3; d_call: -; clone_size: few; v_call: TRBV11-2; cdr3_aa: CASRQMSTDTQYF; cdr3_nt: TGTGCCAGCAGACAGATGAGCACAGATACGCAGTATTTT
j_call: TRBJ2-7; d_call: -; clone_size: -; v_call: TRBV3-1; cdr3_aa: CATCPVTGSSYEQYF; cdr3_nt: TGTGCCACCTGCCCCGTAACGGGAAGCTCCTACGAGCAGTACTTC
j_call: TRBJ1-4; d_call: TRBD1; clone_size: many; v_call: TRBV27; cdr3_aa: CASSWGTASGKLFF; cdr3_nt: TGTGCCAGCAGTTGGGGGACAGCCTCGGGAAAACTGTTTTTT
j_call: TRBJ2-7; d_call: TRBD2; clone_size: many; v_call: TRBV27; cdr3_aa: CASSSLAVGVSYEQYF; cdr3_nt: TGTGCCAGCAGTTCCCTAGCGGTGGGGGTTAGCTACGAGCAGTACTTC
j_call: TRBJ2-1; d_call: -; clone_size: many; v_call: TRBV11-3; cdr3_aa: CASSFRGGGPGNEQFF; cdr3_nt: TGTGCCAGCAGCTTCCGTGGGGGGGGGCCCGGCAATGAGCAGTTCTTC
j_call: TRBJ2-7; d_call: TRBD2; clone_size: many; v_call: TRBV18; cdr3_aa: CASSALAGASYEQYF; cdr3_nt: TGTGCCAGCTCAGCCCTAGCGGGAGCGAGCTACGAGCAGTACTTC
j_call: TRBJ1-4; d_call: -; clone_size: many; v_call: TRBV20-1; cdr3_aa: CSARTGYNEKLFF; cdr3_nt: TGCAGTGCTAGAACGGGGTATAATGAAAAACTGTTTTTT
j_call: TRBJ2-4; d_call: -; clone_size: many; v_call: TRBV20-1; cdr3_aa: CSANSYLAKNIQYF; cdr3_nt: TGCAGTGCTAACAGCTACTTAGCCAAAAACATTCAGTACTTC
j_call: TRBJ1-1; d_call: TRBD1; clone_size: -; v_call: TRBV9; cdr3_aa: CASSVGGTGLRAFF; cdr3_nt: TGTGCCAGCAGCGTAGGAGGGACAGGGCTTCGAGCTTTCTTT
j_call: TRBJ2-5; d_call: TRBD2; clone_size: many; v_call: TRBV5-4; cdr3_aa: CASSFPGLAETQYF; cdr3_nt: TGTGCCAGCAGCTTCCCCGGACTAGCAGAGACCCAGTACTTC
j_call: TRBJ1-2; d_call: -; clone_size: many; v_call: TRBV12-3/TRBV12-4; cdr3_aa: CASSPGYGYTF; cdr3_nt: TGTGCCAGCAGCCCAGGGTATGGCTACACCTTC
j_call: TRBJ2-1; d_call: TRBD2; clone_size: many; v_call: TRBV4-3; cdr3_aa: CASSLAGTSPYNEQFF; cdr3_nt: TGCGCCAGCAGCCTTGCCGGGACTAGTCCTTACAATGAGCAGTTCTTC
j_call: TRBJ1-6; d_call: -; clone_size: many; v_call: TRBV20-1; cdr3_aa: CSARQPGTGDSPLHF; cdr3_nt: TGCAGTGCTAGACAACCCGGGACGGGTGATTCACCCCTCCACTTT
j_call: TRBJ2-1; d_call: TRBD2; clone_size: many; v_call: TRBV7-8; cdr3_aa: CASSFSGSANEQFF; cdr3_nt: TGTGCCAGCAGCTTCAGCGGGAGCGCCAATGAGCAGTTCTTC
j_call: TRBJ1-1; d_call: -; clone_size: many; v_call: TRBV18; cdr3_aa: CASSRSTGYTEAFF; cdr3_nt: TGTGCCAGCTCACGAAGCACAGGGTACACTGAAGCTTTCTTT
j_call: TRBJ2-1; d_call: -; clone_size: many; v_call: TRBV20-1; cdr3_aa: CSASDPRSSYNEQFF; cdr3_nt: TGCAGTGCTAGTGACCCTCGAAGCTCCTACAATGAGCAGTTCTTC
j_call: TRBJ2-4; d_call: -; clone_size: many; v_call: TRBV5-5; cdr3_aa: CASSPTLAKNIQYF; cdr3_nt: TGTGCCAGCAGCCCAACGTTAGCCAAAAACATTCAGTACTTC
j_call: TRBJ1-6; d_call: -; clone_size: many; v_call: TRBV7-6; cdr3_aa: CASSFLSGNSPLHF; cdr3_nt: TGTGCCAGCAGCTTCTTAAGTGGGAATTCACCCCTCCACTTT
j_call: TRBJ1-5; d_call: -; clone_size: many; v_call: TRBV27; cdr3_aa: CASSLRWGRAQHF; cdr3_nt: TGTGCCAGCAGTTTAAGGTGGGGCCGAGCCCAGCATTTT
j_call: TRBJ2-1; d_call: TRBD1; clone_size: many; v_call: TRBV7-2; cdr3_aa: CASSLQGVVYNEQFF; cdr3_nt: TGTGCCAGCAGCTTACAGGGGGTGGTGTACAATGAGCAGTTCTTC
j_call: TRBJ2-5; d_call: -; clone_size: many; v_call: TRBV28; cdr3_aa: CASRGTYQETQYF; cdr3_nt: TGTGCCAGCAGGGGTACCTACCAAGAGACCCAGTACTTC
j_call: TRBJ2-5; d_call: -; clone_size: -; v_call: TRBV5-1; cdr3_aa: CASKGTRQETQYF; cdr3_nt: TGCGCCAGCAAAGGCACCCGACAAGAGACCCAGTACTTC
j_call: TRBJ2-3; d_call: -; clone_size: -; v_call: TRBV7-9; cdr3_aa: CASSSSGLFDTQYF; cdr3_nt: TGTGCCAGCAGCTCATCGGGCCTATTTGATACGCAGTATTTT
j_call: TRBJ2-1; d_call: TRBD2; clone_size: -; v_call: TRBV5-6; cdr3_aa: CASSPRGLAGFNEQFF; cdr3_nt: TGTGCCAGCAGCCCCAGGGGACTAGCGGGCTTCAATGAGCAGTTCTTC
j_call: TRBJ2-2; d_call: -; clone_size: few; v_call: TRBV18; cdr3_aa: CASSPRAWGSLGELFF; cdr3_nt: TGTGCCAGCTCACCCAGGGCCTGGGGTTCTCTCGGGGAGCTGTTTTTT
j_call: TRBJ2-7; d_call: TRBD2; clone_size: -; v_call: TRBV9; cdr3_aa: CASSGRRAGGNPEQYF; cdr3_nt: TGTGCCAGCAGCGGCCGCCGGGCGGGAGGTAACCCCGAGCAGTACTTC
j_call: TRBJ2-2; d_call: -; clone_size: many; v_call: TRBV5-1; cdr3_aa: CASKLLAGELFF; cdr3_nt: TGCGCCAGCAAACTCTTGGCCGGGGAGCTGTTTTTT
j_call: TRBJ2-3; d_call: TRBD2; clone_size: many; v_call: TRBV20-1; cdr3_aa: CSASQPRLAGTDTQYF; cdr3_nt: TGCAGTGCTTCCCAGCCGAGACTAGCGGGCACAGATACGCAGTATTTT